The 15 T cell receptor beta chains given below trace back to one sample, sequenced in a study of Graves' ophthalmopathy and Graves' hyperthyroidism. RNA transcripts were the source from which TCR beta CDR3 regions were amplified. The library came from an HTBI-primed first-round RT-PCR and a second-round multiplex PCR. TCRdb ran MiXCR on the multiplex PCR reads and lists one entry per CDR3 protein. The sample has some 1.1 million distinct CDR3 sequences, 35% to 45% seen once. Material: peripheral blood or thyroid tissue (not recorded which). Receptors originate from an adult man with Graves' hyperthyroidism.

This clonotype turned up a few times. Germline and junction disagree at one end, which may indicate a read error. V gene TRBV7-9 combines with J gene TRBJ1-4; TRBD1 might be the D (5 bases). This CDR3 region has 11 residues. The germline V gene encodes CDR1 SEHNR and CDR2 FQNEAQ (reference sequence). The CDR3 nucleotides read TGTGCCAGCAGCTCACCGGGGGAGATTGCCTTT. Protein sequence: CASSSPGEIAF.

Ten or more counts support this clonotype. The chain combines TRBV19 with TRBJ1-1; tentative D call: TRBD1 (5 bases). The CDR3 covers 14 residues. From germline, CDR1 is LNHDA and CDR2 SQIVND (reference sequence). With 5 bases removed from V and 5 bases from J, the gap between germline ends came to 15 bases. Here the CDR3 DNA reads TGTGCCAGTAGTGTTTCGTTTGGGGCTACTGAAGCTTTCTTT. Protein: CASSVSFGATEAFF.

The chain combines TRBV10-2 with TRBJ2-2; 7 bases fit TRBD1. After removal of 4 bases from V and 5 bases from J, the junction contained 13 bases not matched to a gene. In germline, CDR1 is WSHSY, CDR2 SAAADI. This CDR3 has 17 amino acids. The CDR3 DNA sequence: TGCGCCAGCAGTGGGTCATCCGGGACAGTGAAAACCGGGGAGCTGTTTTTT. Its protein is CASSGSSGTVKTGELFF.

This clonotype was recorded many times. The DNA of the CDR3 is TGTGCCAGCAGCTCCCAATCGAACAGGCAAGAGACCCAGTACTTC. It translates to CASSSQSNRQETQYF. The chain couples TRBV7-2 to TRBJ2-5; TRBD1 is a possible D gene (5 bases). The CDR3 totals 15 residues. With 4 bases removed from V and 2 bases from J, the gap between germline ends came to 14 bases. Germline loops: CDR1 SGHTA, CDR2 FQGNSA. The full variable domain, in which reference TRBV7-2 and TRBJ2-5 provide the parts outside the CDR3, is GAGVSQSPSNKVTEKGKDVELRCDPISGHTALYWYRQSLGQGLEFLIYFQGNSAPDKSGLPSDRFSAERTGGSVSTLTIQRTQQEDSAVYLCASSSQSNRQETQYFGPGTRLLVL.

This clonotype has a count of ten or more. The chain has TRBV29-1 and TRBJ1-1; 8 bases match TRBD1. The CDR3 runs 13 residues. Germline V gene sequence: CDR1 SQVTM, CDR2 ANQGSEA. The ends lost 3 bases at V and 10 bases at J; junction bases unmatched: 10. CDR3 region: CSVDRQGPKGAFF. DNA of the CDR3: TGCAGCGTTGATCGACAGGGGCCTAAGGGAGCTTTCTTT. The variable domain in full, completed from reference TRBV29-1 and TRBJ1-1, reads SAVISQKPSRDICQRGTSLTIQCQVDSQVTMMFWYRQQPGQSLTLIATANQGSEATYESGFVIDKFPISRPNLTFSTLTVSNMSPEDSSIYLCSVDRQGPKGAFFGQGTRLTVV.

The sample holds a few counts of this clonotype. CDR3 sequence reads: CASSWTIEGVETQYF. CDR3 nucleotide sequence: TGTGCCAGCAGCTGGACCATAGAGGGGGTGGAGACCCAGTACTTC. V and J are TRBV5-6 and TRBJ2-5, with D possibly TRBD1 on 6 matching bases. Looked up from germline, CDR1 is SGHDT and CDR2 is YYEEEE. V was pared by 3 bases and J by 5 bases, with 17 bases between. CDR3 size: 15 residues.

The genes are TRBV10-3 and TRBJ1-3; D gene unclear. The germline CDR1 and CDR2 sequences are ENHRY and SYGVKD. This CDR3 has 15 amino acids. The V gene lost 10 bases and the J gene lost 0 bases, with 16 bases spanning the gap. CDR3 DNA sequence: TGTGCCAGCTCCAACGGACGCAGCTCTGGAAACACCATATATTTT. Translation: CASSNGRSSGNTIYF.

The genes are TRBV20-1 and TRBJ2-3, with 9 bases matching TRBD1. The CDR3 has 16 residues. J lost 0 bases, V lost 6 bases, and 10 bases had no gene match. Per germline, CDR1 DFQATT and CDR2 SNEGSKA (reference sequence). The CDR3 sequence: CSATGTGSLSTDTQYF. DNA of the CDR3: TGCAGTGCGACCGGGACAGGGTCTTTAAGCACAGATACGCAGTATTTT.

This clonotype showed up many times. The V gene is TRBV20-1, the J gene TRBJ2-7; 7 bases are a match to TRBD1. The CDR3 sequence is 14 residues long. The ends lost 6 bases at V and 3 bases at J; junction bases unmatched: 11. Germline values: CDR1 DFQATT, CDR2 SNEGSKA (reference sequence). The CDR3 is CSAATPGQSYEQYF. CDR3 DNA: TGCAGTGCAGCCACTCCGGGACAGAGCTACGAGCAGTACTTC.

The chain joins TRBV9 to TRBJ2-7; maybe TRBD1 (5 bases). CDR1 is SGDLS, CDR2 YYNGEE, per germline. Deletions cut 3 bases from V and 3 bases from J, with 13 bases between. This CDR3 contains 14 residues. CDR3: CASSAYQGDYEQYF. CDR3 in DNA: TGTGCCAGCAGCGCTTACCAAGGGGACTACGAGCAGTACTTC.

The V gene is TRBV10-3, the J gene TRBJ1-6; maybe TRBD1 (6 bases). V dropped 11 bases and J dropped 6 bases, with 14 bases sitting between them. Germline CDR1 is ENHRY and CDR2 is SYGVKD. The CDR3 runs to 13 residues. The CDR3 bases are TGTGCCGTAGGAGGGGGACGTAATTCACCCCTCCACTTT. Translation gives CAVGGGRNSPLHF.

This chain joins TRBV7-9 and TRBJ1-2; possibly TRBD1 for D (6 bases). The CDR3 has 14 residues. Trimming took 8 bases from V and 8 from J, leaving 21 bases between them. Germline V CDR1 and CDR2: SEHNR, FQNEAQ (reference sequence). The CDR3 loop is CASRDSGVPLGYTF. CDR3 coding DNA: TGTGCCAGCCGCGACTCAGGGGTCCCCCTGGGCTACACCTTC.

This clonotype was seen repeatedly, ten times or more. This chain uses TRBV5-1 with TRBJ1-6; D is unclear. The CDR3 is made up of 15 amino acids. Trimming took off 0 bases at V and 10 bases at J, with 14 bases between the two ends. The V gene's germline CDR1 is SGHRS and CDR2 YFSETQ. The CDR3 DNA reads as TGCGCCAGCAGCTTGGATTTCTCGGTTGGCTCACCCCTCCACTTT. It encodes CASSLDFSVGSPLHF.

The V and J genes are TRBV6-5 and TRBJ1-1; possibly TRBD1 for D (6 bases). Trimming cost V 2 bases and J 1 base, with 20 bases left between them. Looked up from germline, CDR1 is MNHEY and CDR2 is SVGAGI. This CDR3 comprises 18 residues. CDR3 loop: CASSYTAATGGQNTEAFF. The CDR3 bases are TGTGCCAGCAGTTACACCGCTGCGACAGGCGGGCAGAACACTGAAGCTTTCTTT.

In regard to this clonotype: At one end, the junction sequence differs from germline, possibly due to a read error. The chain has TRBV7-9 and TRBJ1-5; D ambiguous. Germline V gives CDR1 SEHNR, CDR2 FQNEAQ (reference sequence). This CDR3 is built from 15 residues. The CDR3 spells CASSLAALRSQPQHF. CDR3 nucleotide sequence: TGTGCCAGCAGTTTAGCGGCCTTAAGGTCTCAGCCCCAGCATTTT.